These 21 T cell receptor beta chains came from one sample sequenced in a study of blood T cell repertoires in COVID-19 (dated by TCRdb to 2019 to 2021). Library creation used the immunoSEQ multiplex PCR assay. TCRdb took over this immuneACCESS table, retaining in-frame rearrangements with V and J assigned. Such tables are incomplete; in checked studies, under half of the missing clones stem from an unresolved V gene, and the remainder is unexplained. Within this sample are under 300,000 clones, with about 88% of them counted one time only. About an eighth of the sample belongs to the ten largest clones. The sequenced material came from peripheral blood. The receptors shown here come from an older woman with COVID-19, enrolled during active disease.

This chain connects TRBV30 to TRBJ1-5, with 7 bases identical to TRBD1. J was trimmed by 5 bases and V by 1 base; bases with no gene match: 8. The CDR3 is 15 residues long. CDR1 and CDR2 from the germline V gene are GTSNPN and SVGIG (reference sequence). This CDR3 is CAWSAGATGDQPQHF. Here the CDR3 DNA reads TGTGCCTGGAGTGCAGGGGCAACAGGGGATCAGCCCCAGCATTTT. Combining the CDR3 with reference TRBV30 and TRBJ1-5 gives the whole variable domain SQTIHQWPATLVQPVGSPLSLECTVEGTSNPNLYWYRQAAGRGLQLLFYSVGIGQISSEVPQNLSASRPQDRQFILSSKKLLLSDSGFYLCAWSAGATGDQPQHFGDGTRLSIL.

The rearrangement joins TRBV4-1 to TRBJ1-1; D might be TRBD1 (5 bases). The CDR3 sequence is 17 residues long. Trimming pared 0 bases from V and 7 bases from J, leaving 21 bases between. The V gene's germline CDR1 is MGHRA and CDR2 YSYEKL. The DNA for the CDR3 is TGCGCCAGCAGCCAAGATATCTTTCCAGGGTTAGCCGGTGAAGCTTTCTTT. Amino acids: CASSQDIFPGLAGEAFF.

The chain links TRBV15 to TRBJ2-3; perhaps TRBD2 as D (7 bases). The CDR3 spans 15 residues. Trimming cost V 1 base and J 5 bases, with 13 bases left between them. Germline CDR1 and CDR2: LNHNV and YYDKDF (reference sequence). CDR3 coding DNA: TGTGCCACCAGCAGAGGCGGGGGCCGTGGAGATACGCAGTATTTT. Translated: CATSRGGGRGDTQYF.

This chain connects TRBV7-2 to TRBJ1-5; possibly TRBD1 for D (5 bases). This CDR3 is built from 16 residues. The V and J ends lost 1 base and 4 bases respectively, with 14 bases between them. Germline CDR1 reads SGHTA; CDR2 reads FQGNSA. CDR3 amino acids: CASSLDGGVYNQPQHF. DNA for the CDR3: TGTGCCAGCAGCTTAGACGGGGGGGTGTATAATCAGCCCCAGCATTTT.

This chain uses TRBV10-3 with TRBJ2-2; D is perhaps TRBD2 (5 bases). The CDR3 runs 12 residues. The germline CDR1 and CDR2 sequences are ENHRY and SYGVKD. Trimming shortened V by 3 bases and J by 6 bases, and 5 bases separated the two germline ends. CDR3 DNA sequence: TGTGCCATCAGTGACGGGGCCGGGGAGCTGTTTTTT. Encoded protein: CAISDGAGELFF.

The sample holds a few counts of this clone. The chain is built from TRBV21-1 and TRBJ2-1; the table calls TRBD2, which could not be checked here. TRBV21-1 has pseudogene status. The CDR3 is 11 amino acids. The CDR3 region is CASSRVNEQFF. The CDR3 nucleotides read TGTGCCAGCAGCAGAGTAAATGAGCAGTTCTTC.

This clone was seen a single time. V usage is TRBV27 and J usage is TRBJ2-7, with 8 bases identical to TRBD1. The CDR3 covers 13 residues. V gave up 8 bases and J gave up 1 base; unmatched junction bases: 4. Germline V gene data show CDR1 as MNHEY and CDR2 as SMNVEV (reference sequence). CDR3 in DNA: TGTGCCAGCTGCAGGGGGCCTTCCTACGAGCAGTACTTC. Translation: CASCRGPSYEQYF.

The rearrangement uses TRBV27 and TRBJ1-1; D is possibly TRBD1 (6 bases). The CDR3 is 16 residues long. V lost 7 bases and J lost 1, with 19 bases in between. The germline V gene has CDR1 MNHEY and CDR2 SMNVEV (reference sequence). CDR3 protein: CASTGGGHRGNTEAFF. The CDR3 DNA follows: TGTGCCAGCACTGGCGGGGGGCATAGAGGGAACACTGAAGCTTTCTTT.

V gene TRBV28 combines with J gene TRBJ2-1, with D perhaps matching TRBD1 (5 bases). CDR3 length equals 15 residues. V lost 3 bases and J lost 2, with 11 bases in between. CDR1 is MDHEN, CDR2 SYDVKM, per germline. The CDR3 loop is CASSFLGRAYNEQFF. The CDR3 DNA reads TGTGCCAGCAGTTTTCTGGGGCGCGCCTACAATGAGCAGTTCTTC.

The CDR3 loop reads CASSPGGTSSLNEQFF. The CDR3 DNA follows: TGTGCCAGCAGCCCAGGGGGGACTAGCTCCCTTAATGAGCAGTTCTTC. The V gene is TRBV13, the J gene TRBJ2-1; 9 bases fit TRBD2. CDR1 PRHDT and CDR2 FYEKMQ come from the germline V gene (reference sequence). The ends lost 5 bases at V and 7 bases at J; junction bases unmatched: 12. The CDR3 is made up of 16 amino acids.

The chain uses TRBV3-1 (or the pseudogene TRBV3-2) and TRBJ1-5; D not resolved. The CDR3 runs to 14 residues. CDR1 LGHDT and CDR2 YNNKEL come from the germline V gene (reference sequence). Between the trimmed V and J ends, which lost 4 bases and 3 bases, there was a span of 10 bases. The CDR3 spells CASSLRQDNQPQHF. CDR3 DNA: TGTGCCAGCAGCCTCCGACAAGACAATCAGCCCCAGCATTTT.

The CDR3: CATRTGGAYEQYF. As DNA, the CDR3 is TGTGCCACCAGAACAGGGGGCGCGTACGAGCAGTACTTC. The chain has TRBV15 and TRBJ2-7; 9 bases are a match to TRBD1. Germline CDR1 is LNHNV and CDR2 is YYDKDF (reference sequence). The CDR3 totals 13 residues. The V and J ends lost 6 bases and 4 bases, in that order; junction bases with no gene match: 4.

The CDR3 nucleotides read TGTGCCAGCAGCTTGGAGGGGGACGGAAACACCATATATTTT. This translates into CASSLEGDGNTIYF. This chain uses TRBV5-6 with TRBJ1-3; TRBD1 is a possible D gene (6 bases). The germline V and J ends were trimmed by 0 bases and 4 bases, with 8 bases remaining between them. The CDR3 loop spans 14 amino acids. The V gene's germline CDR1 is SGHDT and CDR2 YYEEEE.

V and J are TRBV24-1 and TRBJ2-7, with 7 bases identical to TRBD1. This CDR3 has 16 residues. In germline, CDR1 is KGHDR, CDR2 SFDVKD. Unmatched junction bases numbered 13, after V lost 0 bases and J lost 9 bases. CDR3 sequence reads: CATSDLPGNRGTAQYF. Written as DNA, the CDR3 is TGTGCCACCAGTGATTTGCCCGGTAACAGGGGAACTGCGCAGTACTTC.

CDR3 residues: CAWTPGQGATDTQYF. The CDR3 bases are TGTGCCTGGACCCCGGGACAGGGGGCTACAGATACGCAGTATTTT. The chain has TRBV30 and TRBJ2-3, with 12 bases lining up with TRBD1. CDR1 is GTSNPN and CDR2 is SVGIG in the germline V gene (reference sequence). Losses at the gene ends were 4 bases for V and 3 bases for J; bases not matched to a gene: 5. This CDR3 is built from 15 residues.

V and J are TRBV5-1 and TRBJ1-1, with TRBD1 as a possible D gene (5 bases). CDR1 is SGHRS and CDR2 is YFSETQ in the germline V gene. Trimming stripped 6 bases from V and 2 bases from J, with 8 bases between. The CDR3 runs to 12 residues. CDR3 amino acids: CASNGGNTEAFF. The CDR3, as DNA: TGCGCCAGCAACGGGGGAAACACTGAAGCTTTCTTT.

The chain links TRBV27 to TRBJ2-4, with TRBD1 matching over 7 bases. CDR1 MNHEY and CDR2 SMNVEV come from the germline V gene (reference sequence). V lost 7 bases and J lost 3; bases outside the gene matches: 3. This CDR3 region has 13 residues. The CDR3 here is CASIGTDKNIQYF. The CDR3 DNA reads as TGTGCCAGCATAGGGACAGACAAAAACATTCAGTACTTC.

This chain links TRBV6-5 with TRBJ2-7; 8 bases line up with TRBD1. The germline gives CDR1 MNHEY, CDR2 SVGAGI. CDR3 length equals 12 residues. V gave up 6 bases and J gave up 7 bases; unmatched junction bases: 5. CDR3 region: CASRSTGEEQYF. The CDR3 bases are TGTGCCAGCAGGTCGACAGGGGAAGAGCAGTACTTC.

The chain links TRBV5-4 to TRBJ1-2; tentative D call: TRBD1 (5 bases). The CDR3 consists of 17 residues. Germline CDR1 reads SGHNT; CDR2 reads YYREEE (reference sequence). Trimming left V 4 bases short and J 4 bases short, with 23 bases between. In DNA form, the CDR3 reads TGTGCCAGCAGCGCCTTGACAGTGGGTTTTGTGGGCTATGGCTACACCTTC. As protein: CASSALTVGFVGYGYTF.

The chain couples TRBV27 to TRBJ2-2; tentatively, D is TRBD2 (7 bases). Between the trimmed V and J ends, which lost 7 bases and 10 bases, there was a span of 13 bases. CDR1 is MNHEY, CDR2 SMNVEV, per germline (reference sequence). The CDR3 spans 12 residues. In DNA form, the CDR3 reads TGTGCCAGCAAATTAGGGGGGGAGGAGCTGTTTTTT. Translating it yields CASKLGGEELFF.

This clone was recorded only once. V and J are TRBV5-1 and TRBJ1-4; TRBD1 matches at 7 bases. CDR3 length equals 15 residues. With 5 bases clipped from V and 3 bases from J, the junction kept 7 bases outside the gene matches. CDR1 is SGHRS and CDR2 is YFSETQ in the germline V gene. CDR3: CASREDRGPNEKLFF. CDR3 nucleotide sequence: TGCGCCAGCAGGGAGGATAGGGGGCCTAATGAAAAACTGTTTTTT.